The rows below give T cell receptor beta chains drawn from one sample of a study of PD-1 blockade in classical Hodgkin lymphoma. Here immunoSEQ multiplex PCR was the method, and the copy in TCRdb shows in-frame clones only, minus some. The repertoire consists of approximately 80,000 clones, with approximately 91% occurring once and the leading ten covering around 20%. The sample was peripheral blood mononuclear cells (PBMCs), taken at baseline. These receptors were obtained from a human donor with classical Hodgkin lymphoma. The CDR3 runs from the conserved cysteine through the conserved F or W. Size is stated for part of the rows, as once, few or many counts, or as a class when the clone is expanded.

v_gene	abundance	j_gene	CDR3aa
TRBV4-1	NA	TRBJ1-1	CASSPPGDMNTEAFF
TRBV28	NA	TRBJ2-7	CASSSIQVSPYEQYF
TRBV7-9	NA	TRBJ1-1	CASSFGNTEAFF
TRBV29-1	NA	TRBJ1-5	CSVGQGDQPQHF
TRBV27	NA	TRBJ1-2	CASSLGGGRYGYTF
TRBV28	NA	TRBJ1-2	CASSLSLLTVNYGYTF
TRBV6-5	NA	TRBJ2-2	CASRHDDTGELFF
TRBV19	NA	TRBJ2-2	CASSIVGLARELFF
TRBV18	NA	TRBJ2-3	CASSHPGRRKADTQYF
TRBV19	NA	TRBJ1-2	CASRTDTGYTF
TRBV19	NA	TRBJ1-3	CASSMRHSSGNTIYF
TRBV27	NA	TRBJ1-5	CASRRGAESNQPQHF
TRBV4-2	once	TRBJ2-3	CASSQRVGESLTDTQYF
TRBV6-5	NA	TRBJ2-7	CASSPIALFYEQYF
TRBV19	once	TRBJ2-7	CASRPKLAGVREQYF
TRBV19	NA	TRBJ1-2	CASSSRDRGNYGYTF
TRBV19	once	TRBJ2-1	CASAPGLAYNEQFF
TRBV11-2	NA	TRBJ2-1	CASSSGGALGTHYNEQFF
TRBV4-3	NA	TRBJ2-7	CASSPTGDEQYF
TRBV7-9	NA	TRBJ2-1	CASSLAGGPMDEQFF
TRBV6-6	NA	TRBJ2-7	CASSDPGRRTAYEQYF
TRBV6-6	NA	TRBJ2-1	CASSTLWNEQFF
TRBV7-9	NA	TRBJ2-1	CASSLVSPFKGNEQFF
TRBV4-1	NA	TRBJ2-7	CASSQGRAYEQYF
TRBV7-6	NA	TRBJ1-5	CASSRDSNQPQHF
TRBV28	NA	TRBJ2-7	CASRAEGHEQYF
TRBV19	NA	TRBJ1-2	CASSIEGNYGYTF
TRBV7-9	NA	TRBJ1-2	CASSFGGKYTGYTF
TRBV4-1	NA	TRBJ1-1	CASSQRGGNTEAFF
TRBV5-1	NA	TRBJ1-4	CASSPRLATNEKLFF
TRBV7-9	NA	TRBJ2-1	CASSFEYFEQFF
TRBV10-1	NA	TRBJ1-3	CASSEGTAAAGNTIYF
TRBV7-2	NA	TRBJ2-1	CASTRELAEQFF
TRBV19	NA	TRBJ1-2	CASQSADRDTYGYTF
TRBV15	NA	TRBJ2-7	CATSRAGLADYEQYF
TRBV19	once	TRBJ2-7	CASSMGDRYEQYF
TRBV2	NA	TRBJ1-1	CASSRRSPRTVNTEAFF
TRBV28	NA	TRBJ2-7	CASSSTPGHQYF
TRBV6-5	NA	TRBJ2-7	CASSYSRVQSYEQYF
TRBV13	NA	TRBJ2-1	CASSRRDRGRGEQFF
TRBV6-5	NA	TRBJ1-2	CASSYRSDGYTF
TRBV6-1	NA	TRBJ2-2	CASSERGGANTGELFF
TRBV9	few	TRBJ2-2	CASSAPSGTNTGELFF
TRBV2	once	TRBJ2-7	CASSESMLGTGGAHEQYF
TRBV15	NA	TRBJ2-7	CATSTRTGSYEQYF
TRBV6-1	NA	TRBJ2-1	CASSETDRPDNPFYNEQFF
TRBV20-1	few	TRBJ1-1	CSAYGKTEAFF
TRBV19	NA	TRBJ2-7	CASSPSGTVQLYEQYF
TRBV6-4	NA	TRBJ1-2	CASSDSILGDYGYTF